This T cell receptor beta chain is from a study of blood T cells in healthy people across ages. Regarding the study as a whole: The CMV status of each donor remained undetermined, and this could have confounded shifts in expanded clonotypes.

About this clonotype itself: Its antigen is currently unknown.

Alongside a J-beta primer mix, a sample-barcoded 5' primer served in a second PCR lasting roughly 6 to 11 cycles. TCRdb independently ran MiXCR on the 5' RACE reads; one entry per CDR3 protein. The repertoire holds fewer than 2,000,000 distinct CDR3 sequences, 39% seen once, with 23% in the top ten. Researchers collected about 9.6 milliliters of peripheral blood from every single donor. In germline, CDR1 is SGHRS, CDR2 YFSETQ. This CDR3 spans 16 amino acids. V lost 0 bases and J 3 bases, leaving 15 bases between the germline ends. Sequenced sample: blood. The sequence derives from a human donor in good health. The J gene is TRBJ1-1, the V gene TRBV5-1, with D hard to call. The CDR3 sequence: CASSLGVRGAHTEAFF. The DNA for the CDR3 is TGCGCCAGCAGCTTGGGAGTCCGGGGTGCCCACACTGAAGCTTTCTTT. The full variable domain, its missing parts supplied by reference TRBV5-1 and TRBJ1-1, is KAGVTQTPRYLIKTRGQQVTLSCSPISGHRSVSWYQQTPGQGLQFLFEYFSETQRNKGNFPGRFSGRQFSNSRSEMNVSTLELGDSALYLCASSLGVRGAHTEAFFGQGTRLTVV.